This record concerns one T cell receptor (beta chain) sequence. Germline V gives CDR1 SNHLY, CDR2 FYNNEI. V dropped 10 bases and J dropped 8 bases, with 21 bases sitting between them. The CDR3 is made up of 13 amino acids. This sample is drawn from a study of technical replicates of blood from several donors. The protocol was immunoSEQ multiplex PCR, while the TCRdb copy is restricted to in-frame clones and leaves out a portion. The sample lists approximately 88,000 clones; 94% were seen once. This TCR derives from a human donor in good health. The sequencing sample was made of T cells isolated from PBMCs. J is TRBJ2-7 and V is TRBV2; D gene uncertain. The CDR3 is CATSAVPPRQQYF. CDR3 coding DNA: TGTGCCACCTCCGCGGTCCCCCCTCGGCAGCAGTACTTC.